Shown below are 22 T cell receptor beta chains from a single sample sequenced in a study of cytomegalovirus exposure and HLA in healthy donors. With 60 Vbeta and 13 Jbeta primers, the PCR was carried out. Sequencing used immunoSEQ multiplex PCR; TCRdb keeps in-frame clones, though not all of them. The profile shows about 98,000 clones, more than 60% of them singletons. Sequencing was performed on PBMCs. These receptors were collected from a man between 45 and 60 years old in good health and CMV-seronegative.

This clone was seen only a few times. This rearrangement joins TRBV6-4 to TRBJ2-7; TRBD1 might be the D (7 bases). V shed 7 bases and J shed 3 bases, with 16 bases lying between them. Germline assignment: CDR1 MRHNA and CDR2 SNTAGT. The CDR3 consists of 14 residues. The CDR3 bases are TGTGCCAGCAAAGGGAGGCAGGGGGGCTACGAGCAGTACTTC. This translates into CASKGRQGGYEQYF.

The CDR3 nucleotides are TGCGCCAGCAGCTTGTTTAGCGGGGGGGCCGGAACTGAAGCTTTCTTT. This translates into CASSLFSGGAGTEAFF. This chain links TRBV5-1 with TRBJ1-1; TRBD1 is a possible D gene (6 bases). The CDR3 consists of 16 residues. The V and J ends lost 1 base and 5 bases respectively, with 18 bases between them. CDR1 SGHRS and CDR2 YFSETQ come from the germline V gene.

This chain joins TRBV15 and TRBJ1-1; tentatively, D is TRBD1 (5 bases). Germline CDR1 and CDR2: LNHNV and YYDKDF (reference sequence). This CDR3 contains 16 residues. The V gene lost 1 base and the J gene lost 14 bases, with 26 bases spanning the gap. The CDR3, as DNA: TGTGCCACCAGCAGAGTCGGCGGTTATTCGGAGGGGATCGTATTCTTT. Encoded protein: CATSRVGGYSEGIVFF.

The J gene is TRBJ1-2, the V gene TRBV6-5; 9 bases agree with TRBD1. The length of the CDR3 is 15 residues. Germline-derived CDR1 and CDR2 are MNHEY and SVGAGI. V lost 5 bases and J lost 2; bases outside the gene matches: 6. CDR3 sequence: CASSASGTGNYGYTF. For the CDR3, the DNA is TGTGCCAGCAGTGCCTCCGGGACAGGGAACTATGGCTACACCTTC.

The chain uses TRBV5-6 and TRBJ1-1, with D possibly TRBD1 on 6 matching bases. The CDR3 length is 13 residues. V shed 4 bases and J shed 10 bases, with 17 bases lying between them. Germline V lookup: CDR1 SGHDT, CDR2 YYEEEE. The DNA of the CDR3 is TGTGCCAGCAGCCTAACCACCAGGGGATTAGCTTTCTTT. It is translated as CASSLTTRGLAFF.

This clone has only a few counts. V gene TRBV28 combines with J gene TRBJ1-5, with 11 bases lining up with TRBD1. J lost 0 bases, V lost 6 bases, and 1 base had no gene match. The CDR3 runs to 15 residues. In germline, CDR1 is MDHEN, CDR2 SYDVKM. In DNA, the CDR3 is TGTGCCAGCAGGGGGACAGGGGGTAGCAATCAGCCCCAGCATTTT. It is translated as CASRGTGGSNQPQHF.

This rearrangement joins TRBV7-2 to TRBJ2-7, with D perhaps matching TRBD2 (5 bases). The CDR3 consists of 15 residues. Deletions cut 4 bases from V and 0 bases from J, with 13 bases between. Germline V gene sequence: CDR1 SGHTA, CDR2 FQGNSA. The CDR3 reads CASSWGAAGSYEQYF. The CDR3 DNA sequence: TGTGCCAGCAGCTGGGGAGCCGCGGGCTCCTACGAGCAGTACTTC. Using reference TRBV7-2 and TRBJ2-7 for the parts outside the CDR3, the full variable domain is GAGVSQSPSNKVTEKGKDVELRCDPISGHTALYWYRQSLGQGLEFLIYFQGNSAPDKSGLPSDRFSAERTGGSVSTLTIQRTQQEDSAVYLCASSWGAAGSYEQYFGPGTRLTVT.

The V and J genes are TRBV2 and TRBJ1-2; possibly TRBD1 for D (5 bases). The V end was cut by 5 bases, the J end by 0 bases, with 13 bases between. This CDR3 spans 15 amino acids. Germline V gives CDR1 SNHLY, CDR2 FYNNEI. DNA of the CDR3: TGTGCCAGCAGTAGCCAACAGGCTACTAACTATGGCTACACCTTC. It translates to CASSSQQATNYGYTF.

The CDR3 DNA reads TGTGCCAGTAGGGAGCGGGGGGTAGCCAAAAACATTCAGTACTTC. The encoded protein is CASRERGVAKNIQYF. The J gene is TRBJ2-4, the V gene TRBV19, with 9 bases that match TRBD2. Trimming removed 6 bases from V and 0 bases from J; junction bases left unmatched: 3. CDR1 and CDR2 (germline): LNHDA, SQIVND (reference sequence). The CDR3 has 15 residues. The entire variable domain, with the rest obtained from reference TRBV19 and TRBJ2-4, is as follows: DGGITQSPKYLFRKEGQNVTLSCEQNLNHDAMYWYRQDPGQGLRLIYYSQIVNDFQKGDIAEGYSVSREKKESFPLTVTSAQKNPTAFYLCASRERGVAKNIQYFGAGTRLSVL.

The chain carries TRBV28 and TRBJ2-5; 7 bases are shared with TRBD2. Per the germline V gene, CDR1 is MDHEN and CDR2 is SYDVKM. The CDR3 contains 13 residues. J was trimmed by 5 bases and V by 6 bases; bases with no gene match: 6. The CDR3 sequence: CASSLGGGETQYF. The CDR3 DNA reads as TGTGCCAGCAGCCTCGGGGGAGGGGAGACCCAGTACTTC.

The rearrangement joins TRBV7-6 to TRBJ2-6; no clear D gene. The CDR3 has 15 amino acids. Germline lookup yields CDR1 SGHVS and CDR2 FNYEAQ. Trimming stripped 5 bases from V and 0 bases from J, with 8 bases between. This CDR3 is CASSNPISGANVLTF. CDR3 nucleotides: TGTGCCAGCAGCAATCCTATCTCTGGGGCCAACGTCCTGACTTTC.

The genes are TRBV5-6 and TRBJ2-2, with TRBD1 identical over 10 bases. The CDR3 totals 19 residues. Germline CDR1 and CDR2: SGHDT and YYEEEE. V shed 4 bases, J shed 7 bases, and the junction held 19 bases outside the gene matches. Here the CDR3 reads CASSIKIVRDRGVSGELFF. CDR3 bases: TGTGCCAGCAGCATAAAAATCGTCCGGGACAGGGGAGTGAGCGGGGAGCTGTTTTTT.

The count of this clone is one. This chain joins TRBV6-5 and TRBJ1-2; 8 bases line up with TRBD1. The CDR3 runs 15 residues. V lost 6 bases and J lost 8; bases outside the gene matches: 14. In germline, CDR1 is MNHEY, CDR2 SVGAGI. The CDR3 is CASSQLQGAPRGYTF. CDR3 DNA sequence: TGTGCCAGCAGCCAGCTCCAGGGGGCGCCGAGGGGCTACACCTTC.

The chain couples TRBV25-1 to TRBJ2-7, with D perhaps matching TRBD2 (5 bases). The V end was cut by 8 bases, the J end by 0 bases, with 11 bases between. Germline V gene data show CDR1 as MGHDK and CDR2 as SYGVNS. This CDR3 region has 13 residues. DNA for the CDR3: TGTGCCAGCTCTCAGGACTTCTCCTACGAGCAGTACTTC. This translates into CASSQDFSYEQYF.

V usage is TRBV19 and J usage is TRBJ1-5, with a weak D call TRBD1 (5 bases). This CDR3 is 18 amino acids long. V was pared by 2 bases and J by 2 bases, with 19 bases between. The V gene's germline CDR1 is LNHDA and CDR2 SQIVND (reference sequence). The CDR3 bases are TGTGCCAGTAGTATATACAGCTTCGGGGGAGGGGGCAATCAGCCCCAGCATTTT. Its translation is CASSIYSFGGGGNQPQHF. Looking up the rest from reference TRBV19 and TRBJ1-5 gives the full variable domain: DGGITQSPKYLFRKEGQNVTLSCEQNLNHDAMYWYRQDPGQGLRLIYYSQIVNDFQKGDIAEGYSVSREKKESFPLTVTSAQKNPTAFYLCASSIYSFGGGGNQPQHFGDGTRLSIL.

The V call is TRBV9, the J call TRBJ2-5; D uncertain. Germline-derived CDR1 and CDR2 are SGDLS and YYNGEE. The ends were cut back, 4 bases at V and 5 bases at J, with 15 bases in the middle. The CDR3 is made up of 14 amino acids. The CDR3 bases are TGTGCCAGCAGCCCACCGAGGTTGTACGAGACCCAGTACTTC. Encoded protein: CASSPPRLYETQYF.

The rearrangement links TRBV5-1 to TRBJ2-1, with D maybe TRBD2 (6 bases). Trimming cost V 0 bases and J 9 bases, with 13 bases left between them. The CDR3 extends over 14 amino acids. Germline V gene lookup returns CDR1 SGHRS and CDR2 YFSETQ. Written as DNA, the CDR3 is TGCGCCAGCAGCTTGGGCTCTTTGGGAGGTGAGCAGTTCTTC. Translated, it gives CASSLGSLGGEQFF.

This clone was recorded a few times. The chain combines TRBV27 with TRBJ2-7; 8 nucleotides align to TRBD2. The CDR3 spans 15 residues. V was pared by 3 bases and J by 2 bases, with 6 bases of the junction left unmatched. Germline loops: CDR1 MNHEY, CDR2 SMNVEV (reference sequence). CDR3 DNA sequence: TGTGCCAGCAGTTTTGTACGGGGGGGGGCCTACGAGCAGTACTTC. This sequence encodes CASSFVRGGAYEQYF.

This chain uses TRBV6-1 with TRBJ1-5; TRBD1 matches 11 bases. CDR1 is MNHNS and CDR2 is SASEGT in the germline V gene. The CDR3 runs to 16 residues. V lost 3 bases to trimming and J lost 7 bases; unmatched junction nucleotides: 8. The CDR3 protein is CASSDGTGTGGQPQHF. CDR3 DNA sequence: TGTGCCAGCAGTGACGGGACCGGGACAGGGGGGCAGCCCCAGCATTTT.

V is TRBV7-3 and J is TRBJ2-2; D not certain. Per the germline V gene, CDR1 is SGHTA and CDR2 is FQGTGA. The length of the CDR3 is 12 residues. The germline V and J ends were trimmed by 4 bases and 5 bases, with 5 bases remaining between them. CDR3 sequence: CASSWRTGELFF. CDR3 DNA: TGTGCCAGCAGCTGGCGGACCGGGGAGCTGTTTTTT.

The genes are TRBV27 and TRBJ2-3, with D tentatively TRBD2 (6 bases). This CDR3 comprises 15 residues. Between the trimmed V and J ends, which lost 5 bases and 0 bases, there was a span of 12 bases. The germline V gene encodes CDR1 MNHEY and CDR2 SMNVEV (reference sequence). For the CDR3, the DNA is TGTGCCAGCAGTCGCCGGGCGGGGAGCACAGATACGCAGTATTTT. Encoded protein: CASSRRAGSTDTQYF.

The CDR3 DNA reads TGTGCCAGCAGTGGGACAGGGCGAAATTCACCCCTCCACTTT. Encoded protein: CASSGTGRNSPLHF. V is TRBV2 and J is TRBJ1-6; TRBD1 matches at 8 bases. This CDR3 comprises 14 residues. Trimming removed 4 bases from V and 7 bases from J; junction bases left unmatched: 3. The V gene's germline CDR1 is SNHLY and CDR2 FYNNEI.